This entry concerns a single T cell receptor beta chain. This entry is derived from a study of T cell changes during pregnancy in multiple sclerosis. Produced via immunoSEQ multiplex PCR; TCRdb's table is partial and in-frame only. The sample carries some 60,000 clones, roughly 88% recorded once. This TCR was recovered from a female donor in good health, enrolled as a control in a pregnancy study. This specimen was peripheral blood, taken in the third trimester of pregnancy.

The CDR3, as DNA: TGTGCCAGCAGCCGATTTAAGGGGGAGGAGCAGTACTTC. Its protein product is CASSRFKGEEQYF. The chain employs TRBV6-5 and TRBJ2-7; D is possibly TRBD1 (6 bases). The length of the CDR3 is 13 residues. The V end was cut by 6 bases, the J end by 7 bases, with 16 bases between. Germline V gene lookup returns CDR1 MNHEY and CDR2 SVGAGI.